One and the same sample provided the 5 T cell receptor beta chains below, sequenced in a study of blood T cell repertoires in COVID-19. The protocol was immunoSEQ multiplex PCR, while the TCRdb copy is restricted to in-frame clones and leaves out a portion. The sample lists fewer than 85,000 clones, approximately 80% seen once, with 4% to 5.5% in the top ten. The sequenced sample consisted of peripheral blood. The receptors derive from a woman of 80 years or more with active or convalescent COVID-19.

The V and J genes are TRBV5-1 and TRBJ2-5; 9 positions match TRBD2. The V gene's germline CDR1 is SGHRS and CDR2 YFSETQ. Trimming removed 4 bases from V and 4 bases from J; junction bases left unmatched: 8. CDR3 length: 15 amino acids. DNA for the CDR3: TGCGCCAGCAGCCGGGCTAGCGGGATAGGAGAGACCCAGTACTTC. Protein sequence: CASSRASGIGETQYF.

This sequence joins TRBV30 and TRBJ1-5; TRBD1 agrees at 9 bases. CDR3 length: 16 residues. The V gene's germline CDR1 is GTSNPN and CDR2 SVGIG (reference sequence). V lost 3 bases and J lost 3; bases outside the gene matches: 9. CDR3 region: CAWRAYGQGTNQPQHF. The CDR3 DNA follows: TGTGCCTGGAGGGCCTACGGACAGGGGACCAATCAGCCCCAGCATTTT.

The chain is built from TRBV5-1 and TRBJ2-2; 11 bases map to TRBD1. V gave up 0 bases and J gave up 6 bases; unmatched junction bases: 4. Germline CDR1 and CDR2: SGHRS and YFSETQ. The CDR3 contains 16 residues. In nucleotides, the CDR3 is TGCGCCAGCAGCTTGGGACCGGGACAGGGGGCCGGGGAGCTGTTTTTT. Its translation: CASSLGPGQGAGELFF.

In its sample, this clone was seen a few times. The rearrangement uses TRBV18 and TRBJ2-7; D unclear. The length of the CDR3 is 11 residues. V shed 6 bases and J shed 7 bases, with 10 bases lying between them. Germline CDR1 and CDR2: KGHSH and LQKENI. The CDR3 sequence is CASSPSTEQYF. CDR3 DNA sequence: TGTGCCAGCTCCCCGTCCACAGAGCAGTACTTC.

This sequence joins TRBV5-5 and TRBJ1-4; maybe TRBD1 (5 bases). Trimming pared 2 bases from V and 5 bases from J, leaving 16 bases between. Germline V gives CDR1 SGHKS, CDR2 YYEKEE (reference sequence). The CDR3 totals 16 residues. This CDR3 is CASSFLPTDPNEKLFF. For the CDR3, the DNA is TGTGCCAGCAGCTTCCTTCCGACAGACCCCAATGAAAAACTGTTTTTT. The whole variable domain, remainder taken from reference TRBV5-5 and TRBJ1-4, is DAGVTQSPTHLIKTRGQQVTLRCSPISGHKSVSWYQQVLGQGPQFIFQYYEKEERGRGNFPDRFSARQFPNYSSELNVNALLLGDSALYLCASSFLPTDPNEKLFFGSGTQLSVL.